This is a list of T cell receptor beta chains from one sample in a study of blood T cell repertoires in COVID-19. Clones were read by immunoSEQ multiplex PCR, and TCRdb kept only the in-frame ones, dropping some. Of about 100,000 clones in the sample, 75% to 90% were seen once. The sample comprised peripheral blood. These TCRs come from a woman in her 70s with active or convalescent COVID-19. CDR3s include the opening cysteine and the closing phenylalanine or tryptophan. The D gene is left open where the match is weak. Clone size is given for some rows only: seen once, a few or many times, or a class if the clone is expanded.

TRBJ2-5	NA	TRBD1	TRBV19	CASSNRDRGRETQYF	TGTGCCAGTAGCAACCGGGACAGGGGGCGTGAGACCCAGTACTTC
TRBJ2-1	NA	TRBD2	TRBV7-3	CASSLTFQRGWDEQFF	TGTGCCAGCAGCTTAACGTTCCAGCGGGGTTGGGATGAGCAGTTCTTC
TRBJ2-1	NA	NA	TRBV5-1	CATNSKGQTNEQFF	TGCGCCACCAATTCGAAGGGGCAGACCAATGAGCAGTTCTTC
TRBJ2-3	NA	TRBD2	TRBV4-2	CASSQDLRTSGTDTQYF	TGTGCCAGCAGCCAAGATCTCCGGACTAGCGGCACAGATACGCAGTATTTT
TRBJ2-7	NA	TRBD1	TRBV19	CASSMVTGASYEQYF	TGTGCCAGTAGTATGGTCACAGGGGCGAGCTACGAGCAGTACTTC
TRBJ1-5	NA	NA	TRBV5-5	CASGPEGVNNQPQHF	TGTGCCAGCGGTCCTGAGGGGGTGAACAATCAGCCCCAGCATTTT
TRBJ1-2	once	NA	TRBV9	CASSADSGECGYTF	TGTGCCAGCAGCGCCGACTCAGGGGAATGTGGCTACACCTTC
TRBJ1-4	NA	TRBD1	TRBV4-3	CASSQGGGQLNEKLFF	TGCGCCAGCAGCCAAGGAGGGGGACAGTTAAATGAAAAACTGTTTTTT
TRBJ2-7	NA	TRBD1	TRBV7-8	CASRPGQGFYEQYF	TGTGCCAGCAGACCGGGACAGGGCTTTTACGAGCAGTACTTC
TRBJ1-2	NA	NA	TRBV5-6	CASSLMRGNYGYTF	TGTGCCAGCAGCTTAATGCGGGGTAACTATGGCTACACCTTC
TRBJ2-1	NA	TRBD1	TRBV9	CASSADRGPYNEQFF	TGTGCCAGCAGCGCAGACAGGGGACCTTACAATGAGCAGTTCTTC
TRBJ2-2	NA	NA	TRBV10-2	CASSRQTNTGELFF	TGCGCCAGCAGTAGACAGACTAACACCGGGGAGCTGTTTTTT
TRBJ1-5	NA	NA	TRBV5-1	CASSTEGGNQPQHF	TGCGCCAGCAGCACGGAAGGCGGGAATCAGCCCCAGCATTTT
TRBJ2-7	NA	NA	TRBV3-1/TRBV3-2	CASRTGQGYGEQYF	TGTGCCAGCAGAACAGGGCAGGGGTACGGCGAGCAGTACTTC
TRBJ2-1	NA	TRBD2	TRBV28	CASTRHLGTSRYNEQFF	TGTGCCAGCACTCGACACCTAGGGACTAGCAGATACAATGAGCAGTTCTTC
TRBJ2-7	once	NA	TRBV6-2/TRBV6-3	CASSSRYEQYF	TGTGCCAGCAGTTCGAGATACGAGCAGTACTTC
TRBJ2-3	NA	TRBD2	TRBV10-3	CAISRASGASTDTQYF	TGTGCCATCAGTCGGGCTAGCGGTGCTAGCACAGATACGCAGTATTTT
TRBJ2-2	NA	TRBD1	TRBV19	CASSLTGSGTGELFF	TGTGCCAGTAGCTTGACAGGGTCGGGCACCGGGGAGCTGTTTTTT
TRBJ1-5	NA	NA	TRBV7-9	CASSSDGGSNQPQHF	TGTGCCAGCAGCTCTGACGGAGGGAGCAATCAGCCCCAGCATTTT
TRBJ2-3	NA	TRBD1	TRBV5-1	CASSVGQGPDTQYF	TGCGCCAGCAGCGTGGGACAGGGCCCAGATACGCAGTATTTT
TRBJ1-2	NA	NA	TRBV5-6	CASSQGRGRANYGYTF	TGTGCCAGCAGCCAAGGCAGAGGCCGCGCTAACTATGGCTACACCTTC
TRBJ2-5	NA	NA	TRBV12-5	CASGGNLGGTQYF	TGTGCTAGTGGTGGGAACCTAGGGGGTACCCAGTACTTC
TRBJ2-5	NA	NA	TRBV3-1/TRBV3-2	CASSQGAVYQETQYF	TGTGCCAGCAGCCAGGGGGCAGTGTACCAAGAGACCCAGTACTTC